Below, 11 T cell receptor beta chains from the same sample are listed, as sequenced in a study of response to subunit inactivated influenza vaccine. TCRdb used MiXCR to reprocess the RT-PCR reads, holding one entry per CDR3 protein. This sample has roughly 190,000 distinct CDR3 sequences, with approximately 15% found just once. Source: CD8+ T cells sorted from PBMCs, taken approximately 5 days after vaccination. Receptor source: a man aged 45-65 years who received an inactivated influenza vaccine.

This clonotype was picked up many times. The CDR3 coding sequence is TGCGCCAGCAGCCAAGATCGCGGGATAGCGGGCTACGAGCAGTACTTC. Residues: CASSQDRGIAGYEQYF. V and J are TRBV4-3 and TRBJ2-7; 7 bases are shared with TRBD2. The length of the CDR3 is 16 residues. CDR1 and CDR2 (germline): LGHNA, YSLEER. Trimming at V came to 0 bases and at J to 3 bases, leaving 8 bases not matched to a gene.

This clonotype has ten or more counts. The genes are TRBV24-1 and TRBJ2-3; D might be TRBD2 (5 bases). This CDR3 has 14 amino acids. The V and J ends lost 0 bases and 3 bases respectively, with 6 bases between them. CDR1 and CDR2 (germline): KGHDR, SFDVKD. DNA for the CDR3: TGTGCCACCAGTGATTTGCCGGGAACAGATACGCAGTATTTT. Amino acids: CATSDLPGTDTQYF.

This clonotype came up many times. The chain links TRBV5-1 to TRBJ2-6; tentative D call: TRBD1 (5 bases). V was cut by 0 bases and J by 0 bases, with 10 bases left in between. The CDR3 has 17 residues. CDR1 and CDR2 from the germline V gene are SGHRS and YFSETQ. The CDR3 DNA sequence: TGCGCCAGCAGCTTGGGGACATTCCTCTCTGGGGCCAACGTCCTGACTTTC. This translates into CASSLGTFLSGANVLTF. Filled out from reference TRBV5-1 and TRBJ2-6, the complete variable domain reads KAGVTQTPRYLIKTRGQQVTLSCSPISGHRSVSWYQQTPGQGLQFLFEYFSETQRNKGNFPGRFSGRQFSNSRSEMNVSTLELGDSALYLCASSLGTFLSGANVLTFGAGSRLTVL.

The chain combines TRBV6-1 with TRBJ2-3; no reliable D call. Trimming removed 6 bases at V and 2 bases at J, with 12 bases between. Germline-derived CDR1 and CDR2 are MNHNS and SASEGT. The CDR3 extends over 14 amino acids. The CDR3 reads CASSPQPNTDTQYF. The CDR3 coding sequence is TGTGCCAGCAGCCCGCAACCTAACACAGATACGCAGTATTTT.

The chain is built from TRBV29-1 and TRBJ2-3; D gene unclear. Germline V gene data show CDR1 as SQVTM and CDR2 as ANQGSEA. CDR3 length: 10 residues. The germline V and J ends were trimmed by 5 bases and 3 bases, with 3 bases remaining between them. CDR3: CSVRTDTQYF. As DNA, the CDR3 is TGCAGCGTTAGGACAGATACGCAGTATTTT.

This clonotype was recorded a few times. The genes are TRBV6-5 and TRBJ2-3; TRBD2 aligns across 11 bases. CDR3 size: 18 residues. Germline-derived CDR1 and CDR2 are MNHEY and SVGAGI. J gave up 0 bases and V 0 bases, and 5 bases lay outside the gene matches. CDR3 bases: TGTGCCAGCAGTTACTCCGCTAGCGGGGGGCCTAGCACAGATACGCAGTATTTT. This sequence encodes CASSYSASGGPSTDTQYF.

This clonotype was detected only a few times. The rearrangement links TRBV12-3 or TRBV12-4 to TRBJ2-7; 7 bases agree with TRBD2. The CDR3 loop spans 14 amino acids. With V trimmed by 5 bases and J by 2 bases, 6 bases remained unmatched. The CDR3 coding sequence is TGTGCCAGCAGTGGGGGAGCGGGACCCTACGAGCAGTACTTC. Encoded protein: CASSGGAGPYEQYF.

The V gene is TRBV5-6, the J gene TRBJ2-2; D is unresolved. Looked up from germline, CDR1 is SGHDT and CDR2 is YYEEEE. V gave up 3 bases and J gave up 4 bases, with 10 bases separating them. The CDR3 covers 14 residues. CDR3 region: CASSSMVPTGELFF. The DNA for the CDR3 is TGTGCCAGCAGCTCTATGGTCCCCACCGGGGAGCTGTTTTTT.

Only a few counts were recorded for this clonotype. J is TRBJ2-2 and V is TRBV29-1, with D possibly TRBD2 on 6 matching bases. Germline V lookup: CDR1 SQVTM, CDR2 ANQGSEA. Trimming removed 2 bases at V and 0 bases at J, with 10 bases between. CDR3 length equals 15 residues. The CDR3: CSVEPAGSNTGELFF. In nucleotides, the CDR3 is TGCAGCGTTGAACCAGCGGGTTCGAACACCGGGGAGCTGTTTTTT.

V is TRBV18 and J is TRBJ1-6; D is unclear. This CDR3 has 16 residues. CDR1 and CDR2 from the germline V gene are KGHSH and LQKENI. The ends were cut back, 5 bases at V and 7 bases at J, with 18 bases in the middle. DNA for the CDR3: TGTGCCAGCTCAGTTTCGCCGGAGTACGCGAATTCACCCCTCCACTTT. It is translated as CASSVSPEYANSPLHF.

This clonotype was detected once. CDR3 residues: CASSPGSGDNEQYF. CDR3 coding DNA: TGTGCCAGCAGCCCCGGGTCAGGGGACAACGAGCAGTACTTC. The chain employs TRBV7-6 and TRBJ2-7; TRBD1 might be the D (6 bases). The CDR3 is made up of 14 amino acids. With 5 bases removed from V and 5 bases from J, the gap between germline ends came to 16 bases. Germline loops: CDR1 SGHVS, CDR2 FNYEAQ.